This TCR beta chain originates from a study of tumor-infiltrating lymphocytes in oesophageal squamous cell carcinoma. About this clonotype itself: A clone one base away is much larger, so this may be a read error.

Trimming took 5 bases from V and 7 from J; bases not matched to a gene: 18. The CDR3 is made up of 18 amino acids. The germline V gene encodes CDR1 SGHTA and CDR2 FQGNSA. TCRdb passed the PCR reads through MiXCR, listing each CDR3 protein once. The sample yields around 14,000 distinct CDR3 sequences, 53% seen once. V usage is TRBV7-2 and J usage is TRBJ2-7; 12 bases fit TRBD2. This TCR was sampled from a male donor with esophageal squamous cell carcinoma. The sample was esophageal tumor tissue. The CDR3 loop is CASSLYRTSGASYNEQYF. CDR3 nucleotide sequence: TGTGCCAGCAGCCTATATCGGACTAGCGGGGCCTCCTACAATGAGCAGTACTTC.